This T cell receptor beta chain originates from a study of cytomegalovirus exposure and HLA in healthy donors. Study-level information: Counted in an early data release were about 85 million unique TCRs from HLA-typed donors.

Germline V gene lookup returns CDR1 MNHEY and CDR2 SMNVEV (reference sequence). There are 14 residues in the CDR3. Trimming removed 4 bases from V and 2 bases from J, with 10 bases in between. PCR used 60 Vbeta primers and 13 Jbeta primers. Assay used: immunoSEQ multiplex PCR; TCRdb lists only in-frame clones, some missing. The sample lists almost 95,000 clones; about two thirds were seen once. This clone was observed once. Its target is not known. Findings of the study overall: The study put about 180 TCR beta chains on its list as cytomegalovirus-associated. In a later analysis, about 17,000 TCR beta sequences were associated with HLA alleles at 0.05 false discovery rate. Presence/absence analyses assumed roughly uniform sequencing depth across donors.

Source material: PBMCs. The sequence was collected from a man aged 50-59 years in good health and CMV-seronegative. This chain uses TRBV27 with TRBJ2-3; TRBD1 might be the D (5 bases). CDR3 in amino acids: CASSYRMITDTQYF. In DNA, the CDR3 is TGTGCCAGCAGTTACAGGATGATCACAGATACGCAGTATTTT.